The next 14 T cell receptor beta chains were all read from a single sample in a study of CD8 T cells in ankylosing spondylitis. MiXCR, applied by TCRdb to the 5' RACE reads, yields one record per CDR3 protein. Found here are over 110,000 distinct CDR3 sequences, roughly 7.7% of them singletons; the top ten hold 7.3%. Sequencing was carried out using synovial fluid, either unsorted or a sorted T cell fraction (not recorded which). These receptors all come from a male donor with ankylosing spondylitis.

This clonotype was picked up many times. The chain recombines TRBV15 with TRBJ2-3, with D uncertain. With 5 bases removed from V and 7 bases from J, the gap between germline ends came to 7 bases. The CDR3 runs to 11 residues. CDR1 is LNHNV, CDR2 YYDKDF, per germline (reference sequence). Here the CDR3 reads CATSGAHTQYF. Written as DNA, the CDR3 is TGTGCCACCAGCGGAGCACATACGCAGTATTTT.

This clonotype was observed many times. This rearrangement joins TRBV18 to TRBJ2-3, with D uncertain. The germline V and J ends were trimmed by 1 base and 2 bases, with 10 bases remaining between them. CDR3 size: 15 residues. The germline gives CDR1 KGHSH, CDR2 LQKENI. For the CDR3, the DNA is TGTGCCAGCTCACCACTCAACGGCCACACAGATACGCAGTATTTT. Its translation is CASSPLNGHTDTQYF.

This clonotype is medium-sized within its sample. V gene TRBV2 combines with J gene TRBJ2-1; D is unclear. Germline CDR1 SNHLY, CDR2 FYNNEI. This CDR3 is built from 13 residues. Trimming removed 5 bases at V and 5 bases at J, with 10 bases between. CDR3 in amino acids: CASSFRLHNEQFF. As DNA, the CDR3 is TGTGCCAGCAGTTTCCGCTTGCACAATGAGCAGTTCTTC.

This clonotype was seen ten or more times. V gene TRBV20-1 combines with J gene TRBJ2-3; D is unresolved. The CDR3 totals 15 residues. Germline V gene lookup returns CDR1 DFQATT and CDR2 SNEGSKA (reference sequence). Deletions cut 3 bases from V and 1 base from J, with 14 bases between. This chain's CDR3 is CSARGLGYGTDTQYF. The CDR3 nucleotides read TGCAGTGCTAGGGGTCTGGGGTACGGCACAGATACGCAGTATTTT.

At least ten counts were recorded for this clonotype. The chain carries TRBV4-3 and TRBJ2-6; D not certain. The CDR3 length is 16 residues. Trimming left V 6 bases short and J 1 base short, with 13 bases between. The germline V gene has CDR1 LGHNA and CDR2 YSLEER. CDR3: CASRQTLGSGANVLTF. The CDR3 DNA sequence: TGCGCCAGCAGACAAACCCTCGGGTCTGGGGCCAACGTCCTGACTTTC.

The chain uses TRBV28 and TRBJ2-1; D gene ambiguous. CDR3 length equals 15 residues. The germline V gene encodes CDR1 MDHEN and CDR2 SYDVKM. The germline V and J ends were trimmed by 6 bases and 0 bases, with 12 bases remaining between them. CDR3 sequence: CASRPTHLSYNEQFF. CDR3 coding DNA: TGTGCCAGCAGACCGACTCACCTCTCCTACAATGAGCAGTTCTTC.

This clonotype was observed many times. The chain employs TRBV20-1 and TRBJ2-3; possible D gene TRBD1, 6 bases. The germline V gene has CDR1 DFQATT and CDR2 SNEGSKA (reference sequence). The CDR3 is 14 residues long. V lost 5 bases, J lost 0 bases, and 12 bases lay in between. CDR3 sequence reads: CSAPSRGSTDTQYF. Written as DNA, the CDR3 is TGCAGTGCTCCGAGTAGGGGGAGCACAGATACGCAGTATTTT.

There are many counts of this clonotype. V and J are TRBV6-5 and TRBJ2-5; maybe TRBD1 (7 bases). The CDR3 totals 18 residues. The germline V and J ends were trimmed by 0 bases and 4 bases, with 21 bases remaining between them. From germline, CDR1 is MNHEY and CDR2 SVGAGI. The CDR3 loop reads CASSYSLIRGAGRETQYF. DNA for the CDR3: TGTGCCAGCAGTTACTCTCTTATCAGGGGGGCAGGTCGAGAGACCCAGTACTTC.

This clonotype has at least ten counts. The chain combines TRBV15 with TRBJ2-7; perhaps TRBD2 as D (5 bases). V was trimmed by 0 bases and J by 3 bases, leaving 9 bases between them. This CDR3 has 14 residues. Germline lookup yields CDR1 LNHNV and CDR2 YYDKDF (reference sequence). CDR3 loop: CATSRDGGYYEQYF. CDR3 sequence (DNA): TGTGCCACCAGCAGAGACGGCGGGTACTACGAGCAGTACTTC.

There are many counts of this clonotype. The chain carries TRBV3-1 and TRBJ1-2; D perhaps matches TRBD1 (5 bases). Per germline, CDR1 LGHDT and CDR2 YNNKEL (reference sequence). V lost 4 bases and J 4 bases, leaving 13 bases between the germline ends. CDR3 length: 14 amino acids. CDR3 region: CASSLLTVSYGYTF. DNA for the CDR3: TGTGCCAGCAGCCTGTTGACAGTGAGCTATGGCTACACCTTC.

In this sample, this clonotype turned up many times. The V and J genes are TRBV4-2 and TRBJ2-3; D may match TRBD1 or TRBD2 (5 bases each). V was clipped by 4 bases and J by 0 bases, with 8 bases between them. Germline-derived CDR1 and CDR2 are LGHNA and YNFKEQ. This CDR3 comprises 14 residues. The chain's CDR3 is CASSRDGSTDTQYF. CDR3 nucleotides: TGTGCCAGCAGCCGGGACGGGAGCACAGATACGCAGTATTTT.

This clonotype has more than one count but fewer than ten. The J gene is TRBJ2-7, the V gene TRBV7-2, with 10 bases that match TRBD2. CDR3 length equals 15 residues. From germline, CDR1 is SGHTA and CDR2 FQGNSA. J lost 3 bases, V lost 5 bases, and 7 bases had no gene match. The CDR3 reads CASSTSSGGVYEQYF. DNA for the CDR3: TGTGCCAGCAGCACCTCTAGCGGGGGCGTCTACGAGCAGTACTTC.

This clonotype was counted only a few times. V usage is TRBV5-1 and J usage is TRBJ2-7, with 9 bases fitting TRBD1. This CDR3 has 14 residues. Trimming at V came to 4 bases and at J to 6 bases, leaving 8 bases not matched to a gene. Per the germline V gene, CDR1 is SGHRS and CDR2 is YFSETQ. CDR3 protein: CASSLRTGAGEQYF. As DNA, the CDR3 is TGCGCCAGCAGCCTTCGGACAGGGGCGGGCGAGCAGTACTTC.

This clonotype has at least ten counts. The chain is built from TRBV5-1 and TRBJ1-1, with a possible D match to TRBD1 (6 bases). Germline V gene lookup returns CDR1 SGHRS and CDR2 YFSETQ. V lost 7 bases to trimming and J lost 1 base, with 8 bases between them. The CDR3 has 12 residues. The CDR3 DNA reads as TGCGCCAGCGGACAGACGAACACTGAAGCTTTCTTT. Amino acids: CASGQTNTEAFF.